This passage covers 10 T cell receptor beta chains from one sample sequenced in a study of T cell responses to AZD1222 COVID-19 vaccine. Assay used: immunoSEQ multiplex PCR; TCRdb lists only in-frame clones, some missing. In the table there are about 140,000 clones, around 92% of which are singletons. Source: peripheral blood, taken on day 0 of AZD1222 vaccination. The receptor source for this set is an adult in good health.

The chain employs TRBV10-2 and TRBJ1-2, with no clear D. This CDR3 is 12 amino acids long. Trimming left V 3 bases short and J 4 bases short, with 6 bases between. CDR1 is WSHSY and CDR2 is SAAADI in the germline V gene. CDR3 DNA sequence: TGCGCCAGCAGTGAACACAGCTATGGCTACACCTTC. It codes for CASSEHSYGYTF.

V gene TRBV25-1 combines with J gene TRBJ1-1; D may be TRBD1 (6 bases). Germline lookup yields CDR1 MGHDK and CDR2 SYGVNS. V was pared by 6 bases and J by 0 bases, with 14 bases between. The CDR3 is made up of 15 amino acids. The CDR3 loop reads CASRQTGDMNTEAFF. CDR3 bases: TGTGCCAGCAGACAGACAGGCGATATGAACACTGAAGCTTTCTTT.

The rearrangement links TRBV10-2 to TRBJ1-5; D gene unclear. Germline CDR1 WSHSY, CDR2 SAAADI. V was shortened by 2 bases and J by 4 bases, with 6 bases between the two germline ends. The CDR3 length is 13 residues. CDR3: CASSEARNQPQHF. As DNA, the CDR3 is TGCGCCAGCAGTGAGGCCAGGAATCAGCCCCAGCATTTT.

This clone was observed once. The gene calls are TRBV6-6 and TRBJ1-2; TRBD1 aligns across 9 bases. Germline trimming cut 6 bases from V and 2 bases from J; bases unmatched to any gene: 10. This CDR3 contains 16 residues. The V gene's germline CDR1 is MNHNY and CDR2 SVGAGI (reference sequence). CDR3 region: CASSSDRGRSNYGYTF. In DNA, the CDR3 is TGTGCCAGCAGCTCGGACAGGGGTCGGAGCAACTATGGCTACACCTTC.

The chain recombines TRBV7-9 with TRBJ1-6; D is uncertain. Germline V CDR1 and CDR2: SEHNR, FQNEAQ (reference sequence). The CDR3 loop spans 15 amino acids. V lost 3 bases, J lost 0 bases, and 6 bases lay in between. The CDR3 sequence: CASSLESSYNSPLHF. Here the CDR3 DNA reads TGTGCCAGCAGCTTGGAGAGCTCCTATAATTCACCCCTCCACTTT.

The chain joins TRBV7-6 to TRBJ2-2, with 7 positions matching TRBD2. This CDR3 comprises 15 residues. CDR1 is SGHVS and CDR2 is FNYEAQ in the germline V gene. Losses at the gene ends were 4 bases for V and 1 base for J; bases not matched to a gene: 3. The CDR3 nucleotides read TGTGCCAGCAGCTGGGGGGGAATGAACACCGGGGAGCTGTTTTTT. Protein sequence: CASSWGGMNTGELFF. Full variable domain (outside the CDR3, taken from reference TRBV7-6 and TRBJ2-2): GAGVSQSPRYKVTKRGQDVALRCDPISGHVSLYWYRQALGQGPEFLTYFNYEAQQDKSGLPNDRFSAERPEGSISTLTIQRTEQRDSAMYRCASSWGGMNTGELFFGEGSRLTVL.

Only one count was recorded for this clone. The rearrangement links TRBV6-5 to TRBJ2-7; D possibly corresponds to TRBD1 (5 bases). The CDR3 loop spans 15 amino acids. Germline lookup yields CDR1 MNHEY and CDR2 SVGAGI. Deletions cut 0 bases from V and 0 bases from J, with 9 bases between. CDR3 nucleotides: TGTGCCAGCAGTTACTCGTTCAGGGACTCCTACGAGCAGTACTTC. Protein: CASSYSFRDSYEQYF.

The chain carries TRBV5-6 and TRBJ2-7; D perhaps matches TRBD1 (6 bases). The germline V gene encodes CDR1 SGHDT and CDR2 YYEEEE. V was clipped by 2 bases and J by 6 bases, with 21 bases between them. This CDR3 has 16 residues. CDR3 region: CASSLFTTGGSGEQYF. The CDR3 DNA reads TGTGCCAGCAGCTTATTTACGACAGGAGGATCGGGCGAGCAGTACTTC.

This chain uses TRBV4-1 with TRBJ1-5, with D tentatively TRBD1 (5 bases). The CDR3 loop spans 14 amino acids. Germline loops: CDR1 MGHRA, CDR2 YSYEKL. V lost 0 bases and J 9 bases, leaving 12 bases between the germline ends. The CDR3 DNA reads TGCGCCAGCAGCCAAGAAGCGTCGGGGCTGCCCCAGCATTTT. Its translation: CASSQEASGLPQHF.

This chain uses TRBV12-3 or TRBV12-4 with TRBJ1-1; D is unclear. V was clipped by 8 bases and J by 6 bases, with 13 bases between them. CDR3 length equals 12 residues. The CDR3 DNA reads TGTGCCAGCGTAGCAGGTCCGGCTGAAGCTTTCTTT. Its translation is CASVAGPAEAFF.